This paragraph reports one TCR beta chain. Its antigen is not identified. These data belong to a study of shared clonotypes between healthy human individuals. Whole-study findings and limits: With few donors, the genetic and exposure-history diversity represented was limited.

The CDR3 is made up of 16 amino acids. CDR1 and CDR2 (germline): SGHRS, YFSETQ. Deletions cut 4 bases from V and 0 bases from J, with 14 bases between. Researchers divided each subset's genomic DNA evenly across several immunoSEQ plates. Libraries were prepared by immunoSEQ multiplex PCR; TCRdb keeps only in-frame clonotypes and omits some of them. Of just over 2,000,000 clones listed, 95% are singletons. The chain employs TRBV5-1 and TRBJ2-1; D call uncertain. The receptor was isolated from a man between 18 and 29 years old in good health. The sample consisted of naive CD4+ T cells sorted from blood. Subset defined: CD45RA+ positively selected. CDR3 sequence (DNA): TGCGCCAGCAGCCAGCTGGGCCCGAGCTCCTACAATGAGCAGTTCTTC. As protein: CASSQLGPSSYNEQFF.